The rows below give T cell receptor beta chains drawn from one sample of a study of shared clonotypes between healthy human individuals. The table came from immunoSEQ multiplex PCR; TCRdb's copy has only in-frame clones and leaves some out. The top ten hold 1.1% of the sample, which has 2 million or so clones, over 85% seen once. Sequencing was done on a sample of naive CD8+ T cells sorted from blood. The receptors derive from a man between 18 and 29 years old in good health. Both conserved end residues are part of each CDR3. A D gene is named only where the DNA matches it firmly.

cdr3_length: 12; j_call: TRBJ2-1; d_call: NA; v_call: TRBV19; cdr3_aa: CASTLNRGQQFF
cdr3_length: 11; j_call: TRBJ2-7; d_call: NA; v_call: TRBV6-1; cdr3_aa: CASSEGLEQYF
cdr3_length: 12; j_call: TRBJ1-2; d_call: NA; v_call: TRBV5-5; cdr3_aa: CASSMDAHGYTF
cdr3_length: 12; j_call: TRBJ1-3; d_call: TRBD1; v_call: TRBV2; cdr3_aa: CARQGAGNTIYF
cdr3_length: 17; j_call: TRBJ2-1; d_call: TRBD2; v_call: TRBV4-3; cdr3_aa: CASSQDLAGGSYNEQFF
cdr3_length: 17; j_call: TRBJ2-7; d_call: TRBD2; v_call: TRBV4-2; cdr3_aa: CASSQPGLVISVNEQYF
cdr3_length: 14; j_call: TRBJ1-4; d_call: NA; v_call: TRBV2; cdr3_aa: CASSDGGTNEKLFF
cdr3_length: 11; j_call: TRBJ2-1; d_call: NA; v_call: TRBV10-2; cdr3_aa: CATNWGDEQFF
cdr3_length: 13; j_call: TRBJ2-7; d_call: NA; v_call: TRBV11-2; cdr3_aa: CASSLATWSEQYF
cdr3_length: 16; j_call: TRBJ2-5; d_call: TRBD2; v_call: TRBV7-8; cdr3_aa: CASLLGLAGVGETQYF
cdr3_length: 14; j_call: TRBJ2-7; d_call: TRBD1; v_call: TRBV5-6; cdr3_aa: CASSLGQGSHEQYF
cdr3_length: 15; j_call: TRBJ1-1; d_call: TRBD1; v_call: TRBV27; cdr3_aa: CASSSSGTGGGEAFF
cdr3_length: 17; j_call: TRBJ1-6; d_call: NA; v_call: TRBV19; cdr3_aa: CASSIDLDSSYNSPLHF
cdr3_length: 16; j_call: TRBJ2-5; d_call: TRBD2; v_call: TRBV6-5; cdr3_aa: CASSYASGSVLETQYF
cdr3_length: 14; j_call: TRBJ1-1; d_call: TRBD1; v_call: TRBV28; cdr3_aa: CASSFRGRNTEAFF
cdr3_length: 19; j_call: TRBJ2-3; d_call: TRBD2; v_call: TRBV4-1; cdr3_aa: CASSQDPLAGGEGTDTQYF
cdr3_length: 11; j_call: TRBJ1-2; d_call: NA; v_call: TRBV28; cdr3_aa: CASTDVAGYTF
cdr3_length: 11; j_call: TRBJ1-1; d_call: NA; v_call: TRBV11-3; cdr3_aa: CASSLDKWAFF
cdr3_length: 13; j_call: TRBJ2-7; d_call: TRBD2; v_call: TRBV2; cdr3_aa: CASSKRDSYEQYF
cdr3_length: 12; j_call: TRBJ2-7; d_call: NA; v_call: TRBV7-9; cdr3_aa: CASSEGTYEQYF
cdr3_length: 15; j_call: TRBJ2-7; d_call: TRBD2; v_call: TRBV7-9; cdr3_aa: CASSSSGGRAYEQYF
cdr3_length: 15; j_call: TRBJ1-5; d_call: NA; v_call: TRBV27; cdr3_aa: CASSLSGILRQPQHF
cdr3_length: 11; j_call: TRBJ1-1; d_call: NA; v_call: TRBV10-2; cdr3_aa: CASWWAEEAFF